The clone carrying this T cell receptor (beta chain) occurred a few times. Its antigen is not identified. It was from about 21,000 to 970,000 sorted cells, with 10%, 30% or 50% RNA, that naive CD8 libraries came. The authors sorted naive CD8 T cells as CD8+CD4-CCR7+CD45RA+. These data originate in a study of molecular identifiers for immune sequencing clone quantification. On the study more broadly: Across replicate runs, RNA obtained from about 19,000 or 110,000 naive CD8 cells was divided into five, with four undergoing sequencing.

MiXCR was run by TCRdb on the PCR reads, yielding one entry per CDR3 protein. The repertoire holds about 330,000 distinct CDR3 sequences, with roughly 23% as singletons. Study-wide findings and caveats: Spiked Jurkat TCR RNA equivalent to one cell was reportedly detectable in one million naive cells.

Sequenced sample: naive CD8+ T cells from blood, with Jurkat cell RNA spiked in. Subset defined: FACS-sorted CD8+CD4-CCR7+CD45RA+ naive T cells. The TCR comes from a human donor in good health. Some libraries in this study had Jurkat cell RNA spiked in.

CDR3 DNA: TGCAGTGCTGGATGGCTTATTGGACCCCTGGGGGACACTGAAGCTTTCTTT. Translating gives CSAGWLIGPLGDTEAFF. The chain uses TRBV20-1 and TRBJ1-1; a weak D match, TRBD1 (5 bases). The germline V and J ends were trimmed by 5 bases and 3 bases, with 25 bases remaining between them. Germline values: CDR1 DFQATT, CDR2 SNEGSKA (reference sequence). The CDR3 runs to 17 residues.